Listed below are T cell receptor beta chains from one sample, sequenced in a study of cytomegalovirus exposure and HLA in healthy donors. Measured with immunoSEQ multiplex PCR; TCRdb has only the in-frame clones, and not every one. Of about 150,000 clones listed, 84% are singletons. Input material: PBMCs. These TCRs come from a girl aged 5 to 17 in good health and CMV-seropositive. The CDR3 runs from the conserved cysteine through the conserved F or W. Each record gives: J gene, D gene, V gene, CDR3 protein. A D gene is named only where the DNA matches it firmly.

TRBJ1-5 NA TRBV5-1 CASSLVGGSQPQHF
TRBJ2-7 NA TRBV11-2 CASSPSQGGYEQYF
TRBJ2-6 NA TRBV11-1 CASSYGWGPSSGANVLTF
TRBJ1-3 NA TRBV27 CASRPGSLSGNTIYF
TRBJ1-2 TRBD1 TRBV30 CAWSPTGTGDGYTF
TRBJ2-3 TRBD1 TRBV10-1 CASNRDRNSDTQYF
TRBJ1-5 NA TRBV4-1 CASSQDHRTVGGNQPQHF
TRBJ2-7 NA TRBV2 CASRVSYEQYF
TRBJ1-5 TRBD1 TRBV30 CAWSGKGDRRINQPQHF
TRBJ2-7 NA TRBV19 CASSHRVTEQYF
TRBJ1-6 NA TRBV2 CASSVIEDSPLHF
TRBJ2-3 TRBD1 TRBV5-4 CASSSAGTGGFADTQYF
TRBJ2-1 NA TRBV9 CASSDTRGEQFF
TRBJ1-1 NA TRBV27 CASSLRGGGNTEAFF
TRBJ2-7 TRBD1 TRBV5-5 CASSLGQGSEQYF
TRBJ2-7 TRBD2 TRBV4-1 CASSQVGGSYEQYF
TRBJ2-7 TRBD1 TRBV6-5 CASSYSPRQGADEQYF
TRBJ2-2 NA TRBV19 CASSPDRSNTGELFF
TRBJ2-1 TRBD1 TRBV11-2 CASSLGDRVFDEQFF
TRBJ2-5 NA TRBV12-2 CASRLARKMREGPRETQYF
NA NA TRBV10-3 CAISEFKGQISYEQYF
TRBJ2-3 NA TRBV18 CASSPLPGGADTQYF
TRBJ1-2 NA TRBV19 CASSTPKGYGYTF
TRBJ2-5 NA TRBV28 CASSPYREGETQYF
TRBJ2-1 TRBD2 TRBV5-4 CASSFAGGAYNEQFF
TRBJ1-2 TRBD1 TRBV6-5 CASSSAGQGRYGYTF
TRBJ1-1 NA TRBV6-5 CASSENRVNTEAFF
TRBJ1-4 NA TRBV7-9 CAEGDGATATNEKLFF
TRBJ1-1 NA TRBV18 CASQKDSLNTEAFF
TRBJ1-2 NA TRBV5-1 CASSLNGQGGYGYTF
TRBJ1-6 NA TRBV6-1 CASSGTGLGSPLHF
TRBJ2-7 NA TRBV13 CASSLAVEEEGEQYF
TRBJ1-6 NA TRBV19 CASSISGNNSPLHF
TRBJ1-2 NA TRBV11-2 CASSSPGTIYGYTF
TRBJ1-1 TRBD1 TRBV9 CASSPEGTGAFF
TRBJ2-7 NA TRBV15 CATSRATTGVYEQYF
TRBJ2-2 TRBD1 TRBV5-6 CASSHPDRGSTGELFF
TRBJ1-1 NA TRBV15 CATSRPAGANTEAFF
NA TRBD1 TRBV29-1 CSVGTGTGSYEQYF
TRBJ1-1 NA TRBV10-3 CATQGDGANTEAFF
TRBJ2-1 TRBD2 TRBV5-1 CASSWPGGGDSYNEQFF
TRBJ2-3 NA TRBV29-1 CSVDRATDTQYF
TRBJ2-3 TRBD2 TRBV7-7 CASSSGLAGLDTQYF
TRBJ2-7 TRBD1 TRBV10-1 CASSEAGTGGLSYEQYF
TRBJ2-2 NA TRBV29-1 CSPAQWGHSAGELFF
TRBJ1-2 NA TRBV6-5 CASRNTYGYTF
TRBJ2-2 NA TRBV6-1 CASSVAGGTGELFF
TRBJ2-5 TRBD1 TRBV11-3 CASSLPGQGTQYF
TRBJ2-3 TRBD1 TRBV7-7 CASSAGTGVTDTQYF
TRBJ2-1 TRBD1 TRBV10-2 CASSAGTGTNEQFF
TRBJ2-2 TRBD2 TRBV5-4 CASSFPGTRYTGELFF
TRBJ2-3 TRBD2 TRBV9 CASSARLAGTSTDTQYF
TRBJ2-3 TRBD2 TRBV7-9 CASSKLAGDTDTQYF
TRBJ1-2 NA TRBV19 CASSTPGQNYGYTF
TRBJ1-1 NA TRBV5-1 CASSWDMTEAFF